The 4 T cell receptor beta chains presented below share a single source sample, sequenced in a study of cytomegalovirus exposure and HLA in healthy donors. With 60 Vbeta and 13 Jbeta primers, the PCR was carried out. Assay used: immunoSEQ multiplex PCR; TCRdb lists only in-frame clones, some missing. The sample gives approximately 250,000 clones, approximately 85% of which show up once; 0.24% is in the top ten. Sequenced: PBMCs. The receptor set was obtained from a girl between 2 and 10 years old in good health and CMV-seronegative.

This chain uses TRBV29-1 with TRBJ1-2, with 9 bases that match TRBD1. Trimming at V came to 0 bases and at J to 6 bases, leaving 11 bases not matched to a gene. The CDR3 runs 16 residues. Germline loops: CDR1 SQVTM, CDR2 ANQGSEA. The CDR3 DNA is TGCAGCGTTGAAGATCGCGGACAGGGGCTTAGGGATGGCTACACCTTC. Translated, it gives CSVEDRGQGLRDGYTF.

The chain carries TRBV25-1 and TRBJ1-4, with TRBD1 matching 7 bases. V dropped 3 bases and J dropped 5; count of bases not matched to a gene: 3. The CDR3 has 14 residues. CDR1 and CDR2 from the germline V gene are MGHDK and SYGVNS. CDR3 sequence: CASSEGQRNEKLFF. CDR3 nucleotide sequence: TGTGCCAGCAGTGAGGGACAGAGGAATGAAAAACTGTTTTTT.

V and J are TRBV5-4 and TRBJ1-4; 7 bases align to TRBD1. The CDR3 totals 14 residues. Per germline, CDR1 SGHNT and CDR2 YYREEE (reference sequence). J gave up 8 bases and V 0 bases, and 4 bases lay outside the gene matches. In DNA, the CDR3 is TGTGCCAGCAGCTTGGACAGGGGTTCCGAAAAACTGTTTTTT. This gives the protein CASSLDRGSEKLFF.

The gene calls are TRBV5-4 and TRBJ2-2; 7 bases agree with TRBD1. Germline V gene sequence: CDR1 SGHNT, CDR2 YYREEE (reference sequence). This CDR3 contains 14 residues. With 5 bases clipped from V and 6 bases from J, the junction kept 7 bases outside the gene matches. The chain's CDR3 is CASRGGARAGELFF. The CDR3 region has the DNA TGTGCCAGCAGAGGGGGCGCAAGGGCCGGGGAGCTGTTTTTT.